The sequence of this T cell receptor (beta chain) was determined in a study of T cells in Graves' hyperthyroidism and ophthalmopathy. Study-level results: In blood, most of the thyroid clonotypes expanded above 0.001 were also present. Ophthalmopathy was model-predicted a median about 7.1 months pre-onset.

Amplified TCR beta CDR3 regions came from RNA transcripts. HTBI primers drove first-round RT-PCR of the TCR CDR3. TCRdb reprocessed the multiplex PCR reads with MiXCR, giving one entry per CDR3 protein. The table includes more than 450,000 distinct CDR3 sequences, 20% detected once. This clonotype was observed many times. The antigen remains unidentified. Used for diagnoses were clinical symptoms, serum thyroxine and TRAb, thyroid ultrasound and orbital computed tomography. The junction had 7 bases not matched to a gene; V was cut back by 2 bases and J by 9 bases. Per germline, CDR1 SGHAT and CDR2 FQNNGV. CDR3 size: 14 residues.

This chain joins TRBV11-2 and TRBJ2-3; 8 bases are shared with TRBD2. Sequencing was performed on blood. This receptor was identified in a man aged 35 to 55 with Graves' ophthalmopathy. The CDR3 nucleotides are TGTGCCAGCAGCTTACAGCGGGAGAGTGGCACGCAGTATTTT. This translates into CASSLQRESGTQYF.